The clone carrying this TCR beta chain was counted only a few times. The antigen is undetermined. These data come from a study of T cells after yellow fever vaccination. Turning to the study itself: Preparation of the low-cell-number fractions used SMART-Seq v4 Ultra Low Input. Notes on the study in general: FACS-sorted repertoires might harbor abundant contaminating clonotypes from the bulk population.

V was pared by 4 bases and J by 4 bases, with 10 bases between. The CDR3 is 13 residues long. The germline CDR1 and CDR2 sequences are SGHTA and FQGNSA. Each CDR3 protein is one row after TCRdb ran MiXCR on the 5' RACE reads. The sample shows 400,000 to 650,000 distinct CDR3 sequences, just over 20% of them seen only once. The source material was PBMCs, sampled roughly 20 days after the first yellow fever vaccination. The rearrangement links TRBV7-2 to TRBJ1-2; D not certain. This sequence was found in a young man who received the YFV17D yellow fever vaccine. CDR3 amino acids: CASSSSAGYGYTF. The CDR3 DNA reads TGTGCCAGCAGCTCCTCGGCAGGCTATGGCTACACCTTC.